This T cell receptor (beta chain) was sequenced for a study of CD8 T cells in Susac syndrome. In blood CD8+ and CD4+ T cells, TCR beta underwent sequencing. RNA amounts of about 0.5 to 1 ug underwent reverse transcription with random hexamers. Via MiXCR, TCRdb re-called the immunoSEQ multiplex PCR reads, giving one row per CDR3 protein. The sample records 95,000 to 150,000 distinct CDR3 sequences, around 96% being singletons. The specimen was CD4+ T cells from PBMCs. The clonotype comes from a human donor in good health.

CDR3 in amino acids: CASSIRPNEKLFF. For the CDR3, the DNA is TGTGCCAGTAGTATCCGGCCGAATGAAAAACTGTTTTTT. V usage is TRBV19 and J usage is TRBJ1-4; D is uncertain. CDR3 length: 13 residues. In germline, CDR1 is LNHDA, CDR2 SQIVND (reference sequence). Trimming left V 3 bases short and J 5 bases short, with 7 bases between.